The TCR beta chain described here comes from a study of CD8+ T cells in alopecia areata. Looking at the study overall: Those treated were given oral tofacitinib at 5 to 10 mg twice daily. General study points: Higher clonality than in normal scalp was seen in lesional scalp, especially alopecia totalis/universalis.

RNA, once extracted, was reverse transcribed into cDNA for use as the sequencing template. Libraries were prepared by immunoSEQ multiplex PCR; TCRdb keeps only in-frame clonotypes and omits some of them. The table includes 200,000 to 250,000 clones, over 60% detected once. The length of the CDR3 is 14 residues. Looked up from germline, CDR1 is LGHNA and CDR2 is YSLEER. Indicated treatment: oral pan-JAK inhibitor, 5-10 mg twice daily. A FACSAria was used to sort CD4+ and CD8+ T cells. These cells came from PBMCs. Concerning this clone: Antigen unknown.

The sequencing used CD4+ T cells sorted from blood, collected at week 4, from a patient treated with tofacitinib. The clonotype was recovered from a human donor with alopecia areata. The rearrangement uses TRBV4-3 and TRBJ2-2, with TRBD1 matching 7 bases. The CDR3 is CAGRQGLDTGELFF. CDR3 coding DNA: TGCGCAGGAAGACAGGGCCTAGACACCGGGGAGCTGTTTTTT.